This T cell receptor beta chain was observed in a study of Ad26.COV2.S vaccination and SARS-CoV-2 variants. Libraries were prepared by immunoSEQ multiplex PCR; TCRdb keeps only in-frame clonotypes and omits some of them. The table has some 190,000 clones, 87% seen once. For this clone: Its antigen remains unidentified.

General study results and limits: Placebo recipients showed lower spike-specific TCR breadth than vaccinees. Measures of TCR breadth and depth may have fallen short of total T cell responses.

This CDR3 has 15 amino acids. Germline values: CDR1 MNHNY, CDR2 SVGAGI (reference sequence). V shed 7 bases and J shed 4 bases, with 19 bases lying between them. Sequenced here: peripheral blood, sampled after recovery from COVID-19. The receptor was derived from a human donor who had recovered from COVID-19. This chain links TRBV6-6 with TRBJ2-5, with D maybe TRBD2 (5 bases). The CDR3 region is CASTRGMGSGETQYF. Written as DNA, the CDR3 is TGTGCCAGCACGAGAGGGATGGGTTCGGGAGAGACCCAGTACTTC.